This T cell receptor beta chain was captured in a study of blood T cell repertoires in COVID-19. Some clones are missing from TCRdb's copy, which holds only in-frame ones; the method was immunoSEQ multiplex PCR. This sample has some 72,000 clones, with approximately 90% found just once. This CDR3 is 22 amino acids long. V and J are TRBV21-1 and TRBJ2-1; the table's D call, TRBD2, has no DNA check behind it. TRBV21-1 is marked as a pseudogene. Sample: peripheral blood. The receptor comes from a man aged 55-75 years with acute or convalescent COVID-19. CDR3: CASSLSYLTGPQRLAGVEEQFF. In DNA, the CDR3 is TGTGCCAGCAGTCTTTCATACTTGACAGGGCCCCAAAGACTAGCGGGAGTGGAAGAGCAGTTCTTC.